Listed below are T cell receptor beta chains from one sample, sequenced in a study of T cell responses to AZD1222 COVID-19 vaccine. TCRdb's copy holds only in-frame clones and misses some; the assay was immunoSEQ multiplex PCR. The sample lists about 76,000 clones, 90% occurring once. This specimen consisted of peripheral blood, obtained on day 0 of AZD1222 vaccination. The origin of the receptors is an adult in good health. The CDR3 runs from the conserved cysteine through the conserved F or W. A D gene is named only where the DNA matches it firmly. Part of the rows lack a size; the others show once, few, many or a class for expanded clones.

CATSRDIFSGARNQPQHF,TGTGCCACCAGCAGAGATATTTTCTCGGGGGCGCGCAATCAGCCCCAGCATTTT,TRBJ1-5,TRBV15,-,-
CASSSGRPSNQPQHF,TGTGCCAGCAGCTCGGGACGGCCAAGCAATCAGCCCCAGCATTTT,TRBJ1-5,TRBV7-2,-,-
CASSDRTGTGAEKLFF,TGTGCCAGCAGTGACAGGACCGGGACAGGTGCTGAAAAACTGTTTTTT,TRBJ1-4,TRBV6-1,TRBD1,-
CASSIAQGAYYEQYF,TGTGCCAGTAGTATAGCACAGGGGGCGTACTACGAGCAGTACTTC,TRBJ2-7,TRBV19,TRBD1,-
CASSLRGSRYEQYF,TGTGCCAGCAGCTTACGGGGGAGCAGGTACGAGCAGTACTTC,TRBJ2-7,TRBV13,-,-
CASSQNPGQLNTEAFF,TGTGCCAGCAGCCAAAACCCCGGACAGTTGAACACTGAAGCTTTCTTT,TRBJ1-1,TRBV4-2,-,-
CASSLYTGTGELFF,TGTGCCAGCAGCTTGTATACAGGCACCGGGGAGCTGTTTTTT,TRBJ2-2,TRBV5-5,-,-
CATTGDTEAFF,TGTGCCACCACAGGGGACACTGAAGCTTTCTTT,TRBJ1-1,TRBV6-5,TRBD1,-
CASSYSGALSNQPQHF,TGTGCCAGCAGTTACTCGGGAGCTTTGAGCAATCAGCCCCAGCATTTT,TRBJ1-5,TRBV6-2/TRBV6-3,-,-
CATHDRGGETQYF,TGTGCCACCCACGACAGGGGAGGTGAGACCCAGTACTTC,TRBJ2-5,TRBV5-4,TRBD1,-
CASSFNRDSNEQFF,TGTGCCAGCAGCTTTAACCGGGACAGTAATGAGCAGTTCTTC,TRBJ2-1,TRBV7-2,TRBD1,-
CASSQQSGTYNEQFF,TGTGCCAGCAGCCAGCAAAGCGGGACTTACAATGAGCAGTTCTTC,TRBJ2-1,TRBV7-3,TRBD2,few
CASSLGGGGNQPQHF,TGTGCCAGCAGTCTCGGCGGGGGTGGGAATCAGCCCCAGCATTTT,TRBJ1-5,TRBV2,-,-
CASRTGDNEQFF,TGTGCCAGCAGGACGGGAGACAATGAGCAGTTCTTC,TRBJ2-1,TRBV27,-,-
CASSQVAEQFF,TGTGCCAGCAGCCAAGTCGCTGAGCAGTTCTTC,TRBJ2-1,TRBV3-1/TRBV3-2,-,once
CASSSVGTGELFF,TGCGCCAGCAGCTCTGTGGGAACCGGGGAGCTGTTTTTT,TRBJ2-2,TRBV5-1,-,-
CAWSVQRGRGEYF,TGTGCCTGGAGTGTACAGAGGGGGCGGGGAGAGTACTTC,TRBJ2-7,TRBV30,-,once
CASSSTGETQYF,TGTGCCAGCAGTTCGACGGGGGAGACCCAGTACTTC,TRBJ2-5,TRBV6-5,-,-
CASSTDGSNEQFF,TGTGCCAGCAGCACGGACGGCTCCAATGAGCAGTTCTTC,TRBJ2-1,TRBV12-3/TRBV12-4,-,-
CASSDWGGNTEAFF,TGTGCCAGCAGTGATTGGGGGGGGAACACTGAAGCTTTCTTT,TRBJ1-1,TRBV2,-,-
CASSLSQDYGYTF,TGTGCCAGCAGCTTGTCACAGGACTATGGCTACACCTTC,TRBJ1-2,TRBV7-9,-,-
CAWSVGYAGGDKYGYTF,TGTGCCTGGAGTGTGGGGTATGCAGGGGGTGATAAATATGGCTACACCTTC,TRBJ1-2,TRBV30,TRBD1,-
CATSDSAGRVGSGANVLTF,TGTGCCACCAGTGATTCTGCAGGCCGGGTCGGCTCCGGGGCCAACGTCCTGACTTTC,TRBJ2-6,TRBV24-1,-,-
CASREAGGLTGELFF,TGTGCCAGCAGGGAAGCGGGAGGGCTTACCGGGGAGCTGTTTTTT,TRBJ2-2,TRBV27,TRBD2,-
CASTPQQGHEGYTF,TGTGCCAGCACCCCCCAACAGGGTCATGAGGGCTACACCTTC,TRBJ1-2,TRBV28,-,once
CASSFGSSYEQYF,TGTGCCAGCAGCTTCGGGTCTTCCTACGAGCAGTACTTC,TRBJ2-7,TRBV5-4,-,-
CASLAVGETQYF,TGTGCCAGCCTAGCGGTGGGGGAGACCCAGTACTTC,TRBJ2-5,TRBV2,TRBD2,once
CASSPVGDDEQYF,TGTGCCAGCAGCCCGGTGGGGGACGACGAGCAGTACTTC,TRBJ2-7,TRBV7-9,-,medium-sized
CASSLDRVYEQYF,TGTGCCAGCAGCCTAGACAGGGTTTACGAGCAGTACTTC,TRBJ2-7,TRBV11-2,TRBD1,-
CASSVVGGETQYF,TGTGCCAGCAGCGTCGTTGGGGGGGAGACCCAGTACTTC,TRBJ2-5,TRBV7-9,-,-
CASSMAGTGVQETQYF,TGTGCCAGTAGTATGGCTGGGACGGGGGTCCAAGAGACCCAGTACTTC,TRBJ2-5,TRBV19,-,once
CASSQEWGQGVRPQHF,TGCGCCAGCAGCCAAGAATGGGGACAGGGGGTGAGACCCCAGCATTTT,TRBJ1-5,TRBV4-1,TRBD1,-
CAISEQGETQYF,TGTGCCATCAGCGAACAGGGGGAGACCCAGTACTTC,TRBJ2-5,TRBV10-3,TRBD1,-
CASGGDGYTF,TGTGCCAGCGGCGGTGATGGCTACACCTTC,TRBJ1-2,TRBV11-3,-,-
CASSGVWVRNEKLFF,TGTGCCAGCAGTGGGGTGTGGGTCCGAAATGAAAAACTGTTTTTT,TRBJ1-4,TRBV25-1,-,-
CASSRDRGVYEQYF,TGCGCCAGCAGCCGGGACAGGGGAGTTTACGAGCAGTACTTC,TRBJ2-7,TRBV4-1,TRBD1,-
CASRQSSRNTIYF,TGTGCCAGCAGACAGTCTTCTAGAAACACCATATATTTT,TRBJ1-3,TRBV3-1/TRBV3-2,-,-
CASSMRQSISNQPQHF,TGTGCCAGTAGTATGCGTCAGTCTATTAGCAATCAGCCCCAGCATTTT,TRBJ1-5,TRBV19,-,once
CASSPLGPGGGSGELFF,TGTGCCAGCTCACCTCTGGGACCGGGCGGAGGCAGCGGGGAGCTGTTTTTT,TRBJ2-2,TRBV18,-,-
CASSPTGNEQYF,TGTGCCAGCAGCCCGACAGGGAACGAGCAGTACTTC,TRBJ2-7,TRBV7-2,TRBD1,few
CASSLSYRTGGSYEQYF,TGTGCCAGCAGCTTAAGTTATCGGACAGGGGGCTCCTACGAGCAGTACTTC,TRBJ2-7,TRBV7-9,TRBD1,-
CASSTSRWSFNEQFF,TGTGCCAGCAGTACCTCCCGTTGGAGTTTCAATGAGCAGTTCTTC,TRBJ2-1,TRBV6-5,-,-